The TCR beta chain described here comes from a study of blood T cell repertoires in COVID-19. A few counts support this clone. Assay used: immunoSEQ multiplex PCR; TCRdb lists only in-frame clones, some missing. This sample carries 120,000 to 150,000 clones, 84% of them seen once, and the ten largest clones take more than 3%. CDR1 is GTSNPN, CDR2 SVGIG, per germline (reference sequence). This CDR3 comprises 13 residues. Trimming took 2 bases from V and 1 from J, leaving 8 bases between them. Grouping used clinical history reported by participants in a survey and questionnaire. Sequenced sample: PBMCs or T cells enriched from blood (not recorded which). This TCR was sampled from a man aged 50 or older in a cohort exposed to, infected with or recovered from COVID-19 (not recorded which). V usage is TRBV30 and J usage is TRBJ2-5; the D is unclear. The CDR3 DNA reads TGTGCCTGGAGTCGAGAGTTCCAAGAGACCCAGTACTTC. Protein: CAWSREFQETQYF. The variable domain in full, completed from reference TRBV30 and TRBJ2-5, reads SQTIHQWPATLVQPVGSPLSLECTVEGTSNPNLYWYRQAAGRGLQLLFYSVGIGQISSEVPQNLSASRPQDRQFILSSKKLLLSDSGFYLCAWSREFQETQYFGPGTRLLVL.